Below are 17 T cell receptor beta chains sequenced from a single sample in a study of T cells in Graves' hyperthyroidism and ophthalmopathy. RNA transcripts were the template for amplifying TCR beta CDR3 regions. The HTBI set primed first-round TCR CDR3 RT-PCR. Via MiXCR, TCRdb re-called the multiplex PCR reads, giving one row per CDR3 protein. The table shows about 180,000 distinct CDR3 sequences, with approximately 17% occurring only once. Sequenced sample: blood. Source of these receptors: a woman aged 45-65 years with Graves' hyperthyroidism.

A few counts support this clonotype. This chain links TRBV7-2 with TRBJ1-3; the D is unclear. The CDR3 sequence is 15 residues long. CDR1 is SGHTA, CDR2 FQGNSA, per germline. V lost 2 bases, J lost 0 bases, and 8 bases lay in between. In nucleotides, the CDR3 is TGTGCCAGCAGCTTATTAGTGAACTCTGGAAACACCATATATTTT. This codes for CASSLLVNSGNTIYF.

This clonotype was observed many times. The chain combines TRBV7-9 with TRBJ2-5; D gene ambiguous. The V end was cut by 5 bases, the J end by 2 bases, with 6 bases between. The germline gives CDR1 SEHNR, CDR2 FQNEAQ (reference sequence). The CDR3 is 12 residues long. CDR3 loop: CASSVGQETQYF. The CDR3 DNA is TGTGCCAGCAGCGTAGGACAAGAGACCCAGTACTTC. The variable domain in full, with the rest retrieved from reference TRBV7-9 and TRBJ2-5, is DTGVSQNPRHKITKRGQNVTFRCDPISEHNRLYWYRQTLGQGPEFLTYFQNEAQLEKSRLLSDRFSAERPKGSFSTLEIQRTEQGDSAMYLCASSVGQETQYFGPGTRLLVL.

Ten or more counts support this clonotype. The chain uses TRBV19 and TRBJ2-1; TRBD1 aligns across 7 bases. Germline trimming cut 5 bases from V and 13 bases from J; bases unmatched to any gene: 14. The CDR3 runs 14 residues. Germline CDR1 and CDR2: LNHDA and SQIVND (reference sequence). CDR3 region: CASSSYPGTDYQFF. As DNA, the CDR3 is TGTGCCAGTAGTTCCTATCCCGGGACAGATTATCAGTTCTTC.

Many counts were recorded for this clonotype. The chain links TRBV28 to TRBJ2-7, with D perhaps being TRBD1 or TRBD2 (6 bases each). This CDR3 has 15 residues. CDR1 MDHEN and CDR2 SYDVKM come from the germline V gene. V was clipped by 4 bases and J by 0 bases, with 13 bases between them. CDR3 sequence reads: CASSSPSGASYEQYF. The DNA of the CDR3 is TGTGCCAGCAGTTCCCCATCGGGGGCCTCCTACGAGCAGTACTTC.

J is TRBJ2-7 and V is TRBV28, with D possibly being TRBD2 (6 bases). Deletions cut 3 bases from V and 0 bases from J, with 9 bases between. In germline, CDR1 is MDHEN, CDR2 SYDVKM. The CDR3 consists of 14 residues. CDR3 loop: CASSFWTNSYEQYF. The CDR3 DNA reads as TGTGCCAGCAGTTTTTGGACTAACTCCTACGAGCAGTACTTC.

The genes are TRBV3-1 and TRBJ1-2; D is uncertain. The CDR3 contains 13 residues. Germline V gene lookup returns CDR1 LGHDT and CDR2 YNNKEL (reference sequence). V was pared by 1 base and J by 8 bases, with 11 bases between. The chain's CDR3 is CASSQGEGRGYTF. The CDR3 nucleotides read TGTGCCAGCAGCCAAGGGGAGGGTCGCGGCTACACCTTC.

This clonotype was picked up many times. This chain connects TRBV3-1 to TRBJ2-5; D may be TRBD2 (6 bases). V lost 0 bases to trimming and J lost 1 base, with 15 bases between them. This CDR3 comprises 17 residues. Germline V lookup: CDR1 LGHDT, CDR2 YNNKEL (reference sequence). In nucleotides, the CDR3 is TGTGCCAGCAGCCAAGATCTGGGGGGTTTTAGCCAAGAGACCCAGTACTTC. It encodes CASSQDLGGFSQETQYF.

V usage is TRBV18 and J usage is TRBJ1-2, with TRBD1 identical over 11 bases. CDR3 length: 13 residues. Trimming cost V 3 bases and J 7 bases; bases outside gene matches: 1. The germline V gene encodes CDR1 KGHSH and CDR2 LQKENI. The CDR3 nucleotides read TGTGCCAGCTCACCGGACAGGGGGCTTGGCTACACCTTC. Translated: CASSPDRGLGYTF.

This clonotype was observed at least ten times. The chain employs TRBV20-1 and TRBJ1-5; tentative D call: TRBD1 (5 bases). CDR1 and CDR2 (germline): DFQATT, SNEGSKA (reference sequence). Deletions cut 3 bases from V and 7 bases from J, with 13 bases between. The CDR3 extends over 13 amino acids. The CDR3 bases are TGCAGTGCTAGTGGAGGGACGGGGCAGCCCCAGCATTTT. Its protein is CSASGGTGQPQHF.

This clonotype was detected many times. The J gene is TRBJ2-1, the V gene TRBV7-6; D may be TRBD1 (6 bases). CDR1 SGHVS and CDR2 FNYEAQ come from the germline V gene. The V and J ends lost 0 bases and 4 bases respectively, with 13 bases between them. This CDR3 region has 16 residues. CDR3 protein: CASSLAAHRAYNEQFF. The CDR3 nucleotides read TGTGCCAGCAGCTTAGCCGCCCACAGGGCTTACAATGAGCAGTTCTTC. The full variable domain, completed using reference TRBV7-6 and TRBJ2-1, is GAGVSQSPRYKVTKRGQDVALRCDPISGHVSLYWYRQALGQGPEFLTYFNYEAQQDKSGLPNDRFSAERPEGSISTLTIQRTEQRDSAMYRCASSLAAHRAYNEQFFGPGTRLTVL.

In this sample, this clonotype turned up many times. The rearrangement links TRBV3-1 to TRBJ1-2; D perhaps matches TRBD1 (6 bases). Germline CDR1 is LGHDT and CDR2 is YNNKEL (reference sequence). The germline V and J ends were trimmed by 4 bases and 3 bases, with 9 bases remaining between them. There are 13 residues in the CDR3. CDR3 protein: CASSPRQDYGYTF. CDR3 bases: TGTGCCAGCAGCCCACGACAGGACTATGGCTACACCTTC.

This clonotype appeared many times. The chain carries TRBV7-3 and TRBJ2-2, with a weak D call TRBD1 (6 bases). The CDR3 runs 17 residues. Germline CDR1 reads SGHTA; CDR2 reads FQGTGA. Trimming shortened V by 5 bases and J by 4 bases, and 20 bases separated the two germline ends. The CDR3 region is CASSPDSARTTTGELFF. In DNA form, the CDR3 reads TGTGCCAGCAGCCCGGACAGCGCCAGAACGACCACCGGGGAGCTGTTTTTT.

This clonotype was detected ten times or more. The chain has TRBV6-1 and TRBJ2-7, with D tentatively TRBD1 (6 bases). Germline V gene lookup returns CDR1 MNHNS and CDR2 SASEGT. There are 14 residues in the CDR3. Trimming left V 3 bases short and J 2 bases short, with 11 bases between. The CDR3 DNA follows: TGTGCCAGCAGTGACTGGGGGCTCCCCTACGAGCAGTACTTC. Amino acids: CASSDWGLPYEQYF.

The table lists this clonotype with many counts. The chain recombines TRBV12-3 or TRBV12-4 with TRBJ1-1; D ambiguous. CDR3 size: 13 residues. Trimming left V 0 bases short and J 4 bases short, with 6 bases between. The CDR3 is CASSLAEATEAFF. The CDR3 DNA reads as TGTGCCAGCAGTTTAGCTGAAGCCACTGAAGCTTTCTTT.

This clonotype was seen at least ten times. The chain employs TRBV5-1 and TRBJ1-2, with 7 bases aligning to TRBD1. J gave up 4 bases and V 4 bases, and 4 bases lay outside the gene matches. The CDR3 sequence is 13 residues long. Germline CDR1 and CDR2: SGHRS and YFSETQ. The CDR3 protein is CASSVGTAYGYTF. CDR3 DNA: TGCGCCAGCAGCGTTGGGACAGCCTATGGCTACACCTTC.

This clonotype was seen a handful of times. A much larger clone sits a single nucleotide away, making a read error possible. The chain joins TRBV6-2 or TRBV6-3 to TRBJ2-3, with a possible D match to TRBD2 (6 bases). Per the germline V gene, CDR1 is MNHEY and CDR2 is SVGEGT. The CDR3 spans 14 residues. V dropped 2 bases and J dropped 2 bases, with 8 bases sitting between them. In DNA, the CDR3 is TGTGCCAGCAGTTACGGGGAGGACACAGATACGCAGTATTTT. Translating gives CASSYGEDTDTQYF.

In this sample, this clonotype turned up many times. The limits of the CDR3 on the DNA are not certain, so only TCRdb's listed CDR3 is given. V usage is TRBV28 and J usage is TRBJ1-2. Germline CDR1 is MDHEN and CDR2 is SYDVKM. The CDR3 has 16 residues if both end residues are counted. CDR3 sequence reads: CASNSFLETSSGGYTF.